This TCR beta chain was sequenced for a study of blood T cells in healthy people across ages (dated by TCRdb to about 2015). In terms of the full investigation: In model experiments, template switching captured about one uniquely barcoded TCR beta cDNA molecule for every two T cells. Using the same blood draw, the study looked at two additional independent replicas of 1 million unique cDNA reads for two donors, one aged 18 to 30 and the other aged 80 or older. The study measured age-related changes in TCR beta repertoire diversity using deep sequencing normalized with unique cDNA molecular identifiers. The donors were split into four age groups: young (average around 15 years), middle-aged (roughly 39), aged (more than 60) and long-lived (over 80). Donors of different ages were randomly distributed across sequencing lanes to avoid experimental bias. General conclusions and limits of the study: Bulk unsorted PBMC profiling prevented conclusive comparison of naive and antigen-experienced compartments. Observed TCR beta diversity per million T cells fell roughly linearly with age, and a significant reduction was already apparent by age approximately 40. Estimates of total diversity based on one million sequenced T cells were considered lower bounds and underestimates. Donor CMV infection status was unknown, potentially confounding age-related changes in expanded clonotypes. There was a strong correlation between observed TCR beta diversity and the percentage of naive T cells measured by flow cytometry. Compared with the aged group, the long-lived group had more naive CD4+ T cells, fewer expanded clones and increased TCR diversity, a pattern suggesting age selection.

Library construction relied on 5' RACE. The sequencing machine was an Illumina HiSeq 2500. The second PCR ran for about 6 to 12 cycles and used a J-beta primer mix along with a sample-barcoded 5' primer. A unique molecular identifier was introduced onto each TCR beta cDNA molecule by a template-switch 5' adaptor carrying 12 random nucleotides. Each sample yielded at least 2.5 million CDR3-containing paired-end reads. The Mint cDNA synthesis kit, primed by a TRBC-specific oligonucleotide, was used to synthesize first-strand cDNA from all RNA. All cDNA was treated with uracil-DNA glycosylase and then went through a first 18-cycle PCR with the universal primers M1SS and BC2_uni_R. Concerning the study's data processing: For normalization, 1 million high-quality reads, each with a distinct molecular identifier, were randomly selected from each sample. Instead of being binned into consensus sequences, reads with shared molecular identifiers were discarded. MiTCR, run with a Q25 quality threshold and the strictest error-elimination algorithm, handled CDR3 identification, clonotype clustering and error correction. A nonparametric unseen species model with Euler transformation was used to estimate lower-bound total TCR beta diversity. Through fastp at Q25 and MiXCR, TCRdb rebuilt clones from the public reads, retaining in-frame beta chains. Rows merge per CDR3 protein into single entries with the most common DNA and genes. In this record, the V and J calls reflect TCRdb's handling and not the investigators' own analysis. The sample contains 780,000 or so distinct CDR3 sequences, approximately 53% of them found a single time. The top ten hold about 38% of the sample.

Note on this clonotype: Its antigen remains undetermined. The record has no base qualities; no much larger clone is one base away.

Trimming costs V 5 bases and J 8 bases, and their ends lie 10 bases apart. Counted from cysteine to phenylalanine, this CDR3 has 11 amino acids. CDR3 DNA only is kept here, 33 bases in frame from base 1. Per the germline V gene (reference sequence), DFQATT is the CDR1 and SNEGSKA is the CDR2. Systemically healthy Caucasian individuals from Russia, 39 in total and aged roughly 6 to 95 years, were included as donors. Approximately 10 milliliters of peripheral blood were collected from each donor into EDTA-treated Vacutainer tubes. PBMCs were isolated by Ficoll-Paque density-gradient centrifugation, with at least 7 million obtained per sample. Total RNA, at least 6 micrograms per sample, was extracted from PBMCs with Trizol reagent. For every donor, an aliquot of PBMCs went through flow cytometry to measure the percentages of naive CD45RAhigh/CD27high T cells.

This chain joins TRBV20-1 to TRBJ2-1; a tentative D match to TRBD1 spans 5 bases. This TCR derives from a man older than 75 in good health. Sample: blood. At the DNA level, the sequence is TGCAGTGCTCCTATAGGGGATGAGCAGTTCTTC. The resulting protein is CSAPIGDEQFF.